The T cell receptor beta chain described here comes from a study of blood T cell repertoires in COVID-19. Study context: The United States, Italy and Spain provided the acute and convalescent COVID-19 samples. PBMCs, B-cell-depleted T cells, or T cells were the source of the cDNA or gDNA that made up the material.

Per germline, CDR1 SGHRS and CDR2 YFSETQ. The CDR3 is 19 amino acids. V dropped 5 bases and J dropped 4 bases, with 28 bases sitting between them. The data were produced by immunoSEQ multiplex PCR, yet TCRdb's version contains in-frame clones alone and is incomplete. Of about 200,000 clones listed, around 85% are singletons. Sequencing input: peripheral blood. This rearrangement joins TRBV5-1 to TRBJ1-3; tentatively, D is TRBD1 (6 bases). The TCR sequence derives from a woman aged 70-85 years with acute or convalescent COVID-19. The CDR3 is CASSQFLRAGGDVGNTIYF. For the CDR3, the DNA is TGCGCCAGCAGTCAATTCCTACGGGCGGGGGGCGACGTAGGAAACACCATATATTTT.